These T cell receptor beta chains were read from a single sample in a study of tumor-infiltrating lymphocytes in primary liver carcinoma. Via MiXCR, TCRdb re-called the multiplex PCR reads, giving one row per CDR3 protein. The data contain approximately 330,000 distinct CDR3 sequences, around three fifths of them singletons. Material: peripheral blood. These TCRs come from a man aged 40-49 years with primary liver carcinoma and hepatitis B virus infection. Both conserved end residues are part of each CDR3. The D gene is left open where the match is weak. Not every row has a clone size; where given, it reads once, few, many or a size class.

J | size | V | D | CDR3 | DNA
TRBJ2-2 | NA | TRBV28 | TRBD1 | CASSLPPGGTGELFF | TGTGCCAGCAGTTTACCGCCAGGGGGCACCGGGGAGCTGTTTTTT
TRBJ1-1 | many | TRBV29-1 | NA | CSVESNGNTEAFF | TGCAGCGTTGAATCCAACGGGAACACTGAAGCTTTCTTT
TRBJ2-7 | few | TRBV6-5 | NA | CASSQISGDSYEQYF | TGTGCCAGCAGCCAGATATCAGGGGACTCCTACGAGCAGTACTTC
TRBJ2-5 | NA | TRBV29-1 | TRBD1 | CSIAWDSYQETQYF | TGCAGCATCGCCTGGGACAGTTACCAAGAGACCCAATACTTC
TRBJ1-2 | many | TRBV6-5 | NA | CATEAWTFSNYGYTF | TGTGCCACCGAGGCGTGGACTTTTTCAAACTATGGCTACACCTTC
TRBJ2-1 | NA | TRBV7-8 | TRBD2 | CASSLGLAGGPDEHFF | TGTGCCAGCAGCTTAGGACTAGCGGGAGGGCCGGATGAGCACTTCTTC
TRBJ1-1 | few | TRBV6-6 | NA | CASSVTRNTEAFF | TGTGCCAGCAGTGTTACCCGCAACACTGAAGCTTTCTTT
TRBJ2-5 | many | TRBV6-5 | TRBD2 | CASSAGLAGAETQYF | TGTGCCAGCAGCGCGGGACTAGCGGGAGCAGAGACCCAGTACTTC
TRBJ2-7 | many | TRBV6-1 | TRBD1 | CASSELTGEPYEQYF | TGTGCCAGCAGTGAATTGACAGGGGAGCCTTACGAGCAGTACTTC
TRBJ2-5 | once | TRBV4-2 | NA | CASSQGFRETQYF | TGTGCCAGCAGCCAAGGTTTTCGGGAGACCCAGTACTTC
TRBJ2-5 | NA | TRBV24-1 | TRBD1 | CATRQGGNQETQYF | TGTGCCACTCGACAGGGTGGGAACCAAGAGACCCAGTACTTC
TRBJ2-2 | many | TRBV6-1 | NA | CASSESGAGTGELFF | TGTGCCAGCAGTGAATCGGGGGCAGGCACCGGGGAGCTGTTTTTT
TRBJ2-7 | NA | TRBV7-9 | NA | CASSFSSQDSDYEQYF | TGTGCCAGCAGCTTCTCCAGTCAGGACAGCGACTACGAGCAGTACTTC
TRBJ2-4 | NA | TRBV6-6 | NA | CASSYLTRYRQYF | TGTGCCAGCAGTTACCTCACCAGGTACAGGCAGTACTTC
TRBJ2-5 | NA | TRBV10-1 | NA | CASSDGQQETQYF | TGCGCCAGCAGTGATGGACAGCAAGAGACCCAGTACTTC
TRBJ1-4 | NA | TRBV29-1 | NA | CSAKTIATNEKLFF | TGCAGCGCTAAAACAATTGCAACTAATGAAAAACTGTTTTTT
TRBJ2-1 | NA | TRBV30 | NA | CAWSVRNEQFF | TGTGCCTGGAGTGTTCGGAATGAGCAGTTCTTC
TRBJ2-1 | NA | TRBV19 | TRBD2 | CASHVHSGGNNEQFF | TGTGCCAGCCACGTACATAGCGGGGGTAACAATGAGCAGTTCTTC
TRBJ2-7 | NA | TRBV11-2 | NA | CATKASSYERYF | TGCGCCACCAAGGCGTCCTCTTACGAGCGGTACTTC
TRBJ2-7 | medium-sized | TRBV11-2 | NA | CASSLQTAEQYF | TGTGCCAGCAGCCTACAGACCGCAGAGCAGTACTTC
TRBJ2-2 | many | TRBV11-2 | NA | CASSQTLRDTGELFF | TGTGCCAGCAGCCAAACCCTGAGGGACACCGGGGAGCTGTTTTTT
TRBJ2-5 | many | TRBV29-1 | NA | CSVAGGDRETQYF | TGCAGCGTTGCGGGCGGGGACCGGGAGACCCAGTACTTC
TRBJ2-7 | NA | TRBV5-4 | TRBD1 | CASSIGQGPYEQYF | TGTGCCAGCAGCATAGGACAGGGTCCCTACGAGCAGTACTTC
TRBJ2-7 | NA | TRBV11-2 | NA | CASNLQGYEQYF | TGTGCCAGCAACTTACAGGGATACGAGCAGTACTTC
TRBJ2-1 | NA | TRBV9 | TRBD2 | CASSVEGTSGSYNEQFF | TGTGCCAGCAGCGTAGAGGGGACTAGCGGCTCCTACAATGAGCAGTTCTTC
TRBJ2-3 | NA | TRBV11-1 | NA | CVSSSEGTDTQYF | TGTGTCAGCAGCTCAGAGGGGACAGATACGCAGTATTTT
TRBJ2-3 | NA | TRBV4-1 | NA | CASNRGRQPNTDTQYF | TGCGCCAGCAACCGAGGACGACAGCCCAACACAGATACGCAGTATTTT
TRBJ2-2 | NA | TRBV6-5 | NA | CASSYFQWVNAGELFF | TGTGCCAGCAGTTACTTTCAGTGGGTGAACGCCGGGGAGCTGTTTTTT
TRBJ2-5 | NA | TRBV5-4 | TRBD1 | CASSQRQGMRETQYF | TGTGCCAGCAGCCAAAGACAGGGAATGAGAGAGACCCAGTACTTC
TRBJ1-4 | NA | TRBV11-2 | NA | CASNKIPGGTYEKLFF | TGTGCCAGCAACAAGATTCCAGGAGGAACATATGAAAAACTGTTTTTT
TRBJ2-1 | many | TRBV10-2 | NA | CASSLTRLAEQFF | TGCGCCAGCAGCCTGACTAGGTTGGCTGAGCAGTTCTTC
TRBJ2-7 | NA | TRBV7-9 | TRBD1 | CASIDRDSYEQYF | TGTGCCAGCATCGACAGGGATTCCTACGAGCAGTACTTC
TRBJ1-2 | NA | TRBV4-3 | NA | CASSQDSGGYSF | TGCGCCAGCAGCCAAGATTCTGGTGGCTACTCCTTC
TRBJ2-1 | few | TRBV28 | TRBD2 | CASSGGTRFYEQFF | TGTGCCAGCAGCGGCGGGACTAGGTTCTATGAGCAGTTCTTC
TRBJ2-1 | NA | TRBV6-2/TRBV6-3 | TRBD1 | CASRSGTGFLVEQFF | TGTGCCAGCAGGTCCGGGACAGGGTTTTTAGTTGAGCAGTTCTTC
TRBJ2-1 | NA | TRBV5-6 | NA | CASSQIRLGSYNEQFF | TGTGCCAGCAGCCAAATAAGATTAGGATCCTACAATGAGCAGTTCTTC
TRBJ2-7 | many | TRBV6-1 | NA | CASSEWDGPYEQYF | TGTGCCAGCAGTGAGTGGGACGGCCCCTACGAGCAGTACTTC
TRBJ2-7 | many | TRBV29-1 | NA | CSVGGSYEQYF | TGCAGCGTTGGTGGTAGCTACGAGCAGTACTTC
TRBJ2-3 | many | TRBV10-3 | TRBD2 | CAIRKLAESTDTQYF | TGTGCCATCAGAAAACTAGCGGAAAGCACAGATACGCAGTATTTT
TRBJ2-7 | many | TRBV6-1 | TRBD2 | CASSEYWTSGGYEQYF | TGTGCCAGCAGTGAATACTGGACTAGCGGAGGCTACGAGCAGTACTTC
TRBJ2-1 | once | TRBV11-3 | TRBD1 | CASSLDGTDNEQSF | TGTGCTAGCAGCTTAGATGGGACAGACAATGAGCAGTCCTTC
TRBJ2-3 | many | TRBV5-6 | NA | CASSLTNGRTQYF | TGTGCCAGCAGCTTGACTAACGGGAGAACGCAGTATTTT
TRBJ2-3 | many | TRBV6-5 | TRBD2 | CASSYGEGRTDTQYF | TGTGCCAGCAGTTACGGGGAGGGCCGTACAGATACGCAGTATTTT
TRBJ2-5 | many | TRBV10-3 | TRBD2 | CATGLAGGETQYF | TGTGCCACCGGACTAGCGGGAGGGGAGACCCAGTACTTC
TRBJ1-1 | many | TRBV11-2 | TRBD1 | CASSMTGGADTEAFF | TGTGCCAGCAGCATGACAGGGGGCGCAGATACTGAAGCTTTCTTT
TRBJ2-1 | NA | TRBV20-1 | NA | CSAEGGSNEQFF | TGCAGTGCCGAGGGGGGGTCCAATGAGCAGTTCTTC
TRBJ1-3 | few | TRBV6-2/TRBV6-3 | NA | CASRPNRNSGNTIYF | TGTGCCAGCAGACCCAACAGAAACTCTGGAAACACCATATATTTT